The 25 T cell receptor beta chains listed next were all sequenced from one sample in a study of OX40 agonist ivuxolimab in advanced cancers. Sequencing was performed with immunoSEQ multiplex PCR; in TCRdb, only in-frame clones are kept and a portion is missing. The data show about 46,000 clones, 90% to 95% seen once. The sample was CD4+ or CD8+ T cells sorted from blood, taken in a trial of the OX40 agonist ivuxolimab. The receptors come from an adult with an advanced solid tumor such as melanoma, head and neck, liver or kidney cancer.

The CDR3 spells CASSFLRPGELFF. CDR3 nucleotide sequence: TGTGCCAGCAGTTTCCTTCGTCCGGGGGAGCTGTTTTTT. The V gene is TRBV27, the J gene TRBJ2-2; D call uncertain. The CDR3 spans 13 residues. V shed 3 bases and J shed 8 bases, with 10 bases lying between them. Germline CDR1 reads MNHEY; CDR2 reads SMNVEV (reference sequence).

The chain employs TRBV2 and TRBJ2-5; D is possibly TRBD1 (5 bases). Germline CDR1 and CDR2: SNHLY and FYNNEI. The CDR3 has 15 amino acids. Trimming pared 0 bases from V and 3 bases from J, leaving 11 bases between. The CDR3 sequence: CASSEAQGREETQYF. DNA of the CDR3: TGTGCCAGCAGTGAAGCGCAGGGCAGGGAAGAGACCCAGTACTTC.

CDR3 residues: CASGRITEAFF. The DNA of the CDR3 is TGTGCCAGCGGCAGGATCACTGAAGCTTTCTTT. The chain has TRBV6-6 and TRBJ1-1; no definite D call. This CDR3 has 11 residues. V shed 8 bases and J shed 4 bases, with 8 bases lying between them. Looked up from germline, CDR1 is MNHNY and CDR2 is SVGAGI (reference sequence).

This sequence joins TRBV10-1 and TRBJ2-3; 7 nucleotides agree with TRBD1. J lost 0 bases, V lost 5 bases, and 5 bases had no gene match. Germline CDR1 WNHNN, CDR2 SYGVQD (reference sequence). The CDR3 is 15 residues long. The CDR3 DNA is TGCGCCAGCAGTTCCTACAGGGGTAGCACAGATACGCAGTATTTT. Encoded protein: CASSSYRGSTDTQYF.

The chain joins TRBV6-1 to TRBJ2-1; D gene unclear. The V gene lost 10 bases and the J gene lost 3 bases, with 13 bases spanning the gap. Germline CDR1 and CDR2: MNHNS and SASEGT. CDR3 length: 13 amino acids. The CDR3 DNA reads as TGTGCCACCGGATGGGAACTCTACAATGAGCAGTTCTTC. Encoded protein: CATGWELYNEQFF.

This chain uses TRBV7-2 with TRBJ2-3, with 9 bases matching TRBD2. Germline V lookup: CDR1 SGHTA, CDR2 FQGNSA. After removal of 1 base from V and 1 base from J, the junction contained 6 bases not matched to a gene. The CDR3 runs 17 residues. The CDR3 sequence is CASSLVRGGWGTDTQYF. CDR3 nucleotide sequence: TGTGCCAGCAGCTTAGTGCGGGGGGGCTGGGGCACAGATACGCAGTATTTT.

This chain links TRBV28 with TRBJ1-1; no firm D call. This CDR3 contains 14 residues. V was cut by 4 bases and J by 1 base, with 10 bases left in between. Germline V CDR1 and CDR2: MDHEN, SYDVKM. The CDR3 sequence is CASSSRTPNTEAFF. CDR3 nucleotides: TGTGCCAGCAGTTCCCGGACCCCGAACACTGAAGCTTTCTTT.

This clone was seen only once. The chain uses TRBV2 and TRBJ2-5; the D gene is possibly TRBD1 (6 bases). Germline assignment: CDR1 SNHLY and CDR2 FYNNEI. V was pared by 7 bases and J by 3 bases, with 12 bases between. The CDR3 covers 13 residues. DNA of the CDR3: TGTGCCAGCACCGGGACAATAAAAGAGACCCAGTACTTC. This sequence encodes CASTGTIKETQYF.

This chain joins TRBV4-1 and TRBJ2-7; D gene ambiguous. This CDR3 has 13 amino acids. Germline V gene data show CDR1 as MGHRA and CDR2 as YSYEKL. The ends were cut back, 0 bases at V and 3 bases at J, with 6 bases in the middle. The CDR3 reads CASSQERYYEQYF. Here the CDR3 DNA reads TGCGCCAGCAGCCAAGAGAGGTACTACGAGCAGTACTTC.

V and J are TRBV10-1 and TRBJ2-2; D unclear. The CDR3 has 13 amino acids. Germline-derived CDR1 and CDR2 are WNHNN and SYGVQD (reference sequence). V was clipped by 5 bases and J by 3 bases, with 7 bases between them. The CDR3 is CASSPSYTGELFF. DNA for the CDR3: TGCGCCAGCAGTCCCAGTTACACCGGGGAGCTGTTTTTT.

The CDR3 bases are TGCAGCGTTGTGGGACAGGGGGCTCGGGAGCAGTTCTTC. The encoded protein is CSVVGQGAREQFF. The chain is built from TRBV29-1 and TRBJ2-1; TRBD1 agrees at 12 bases. Trimming cost V 4 bases and J 10 bases; bases outside gene matches: 5. Germline V lookup: CDR1 SQVTM, CDR2 ANQGSEA. This CDR3 comprises 13 residues.

This chain joins TRBV5-4 and TRBJ2-7; no firm D call. Trimming cost V 0 bases and J 3 bases, with 10 bases left between them. Germline V lookup: CDR1 SGHNT, CDR2 YYREEE (reference sequence). This CDR3 spans 14 amino acids. The CDR3 DNA follows: TGTGCCAGCAGCTTGGGAGAGCAACGCTACGAGCAGTACTTC. Its protein is CASSLGEQRYEQYF.

The V call is TRBV4-1, the J call TRBJ2-2, with D unclear. V lost 1 base and J 3 bases, leaving 12 bases between the germline ends. This CDR3 has 16 residues. Germline loops: CDR1 MGHRA, CDR2 YSYEKL. In nucleotides, the CDR3 is TGCGCCAGCAGCCAAGTCTCTCGAGAATACACCGGGGAGCTGTTTTTT. Protein: CASSQVSREYTGELFF.

The rearrangement links TRBV28 to TRBJ1-5; 9 nucleotides align to TRBD1. J gave up 3 bases and V 5 bases, and 8 bases lay outside the gene matches. The CDR3 sequence is 16 residues long. The germline V gene encodes CDR1 MDHEN and CDR2 SYDVKM. CDR3 sequence (DNA): TGTGCCAGCAGTCCTAGGACAGGGGCGACCAATCAGCCCCAGCATTTT. It translates to CASSPRTGATNQPQHF. The whole variable domain, filled in from reference TRBV28 and TRBJ1-5, reads DVKVTQSSRYLVKRTGEKVFLECVQDMDHENMFWYRQDPGLGLRLIYFSYDVKMKEKGDIPEGYSVSREKKERFSLILESASTNQTSMYLCASSPRTGATNQPQHFGDGTRLSIL.

J is TRBJ2-2 and V is TRBV9; TRBD1 aligns across 8 bases. V shed 3 bases and J 2 bases; nucleotides not matched to a gene: 6. The CDR3 sequence is 16 residues long. CDR1 SGDLS and CDR2 YYNGEE come from the germline V gene. CDR3 coding DNA: TGTGCCAGCAGCGCCGCGGGACAGGCCAACACCGGGGAGCTGTTTTTT. It is translated as CASSAAGQANTGELFF.

The V call is TRBV4-1, the J call TRBJ2-5, with D perhaps TRBD2 (5 bases). This CDR3 is built from 15 residues. From germline, CDR1 is MGHRA and CDR2 YSYEKL. V was cut by 1 base and J by 2 bases, with 11 bases left in between. CDR3 residues: CASSQGGRPQETQYF. The DNA for the CDR3 is TGCGCCAGCAGCCAAGGAGGGAGACCGCAAGAGACCCAGTACTTC.

V and J are TRBV7-2 and TRBJ1-2; D is perhaps TRBD1 (5 bases). The CDR3 runs to 15 residues. Germline loops: CDR1 SGHTA, CDR2 FQGNSA. Trimming shortened V by 3 bases and J by 4 bases, and 15 bases separated the two germline ends. CDR3 coding DNA: TGTGCCAGCAGCTTTACGGGACGAAATATCTATGGCTACACCTTC. Residues: CASSFTGRNIYGYTF.

This chain connects TRBV28 to TRBJ2-7; 9 bases match TRBD2. The CDR3 runs 15 residues. V dropped 0 bases and J dropped 0; count of bases not matched to a gene: 0. The V gene's germline CDR1 is MDHEN and CDR2 SYDVKM. For the CDR3, the DNA is TGTGCCAGCAGTTTATGGCGGGAGGGCTCCTACGAGCAGTACTTC. Protein: CASSLWREGSYEQYF.

The table lists this clone with a few counts. The chain uses TRBV7-9 and TRBJ2-2; D ambiguous. The CDR3 sequence is 14 residues long. CDR1 and CDR2 from the germline V gene are SEHNR and FQNEAQ (reference sequence). Trimming cost V 2 bases and J 6 bases, with 10 bases left between them. In nucleotides, the CDR3 is TGTGCCAGCAGCTTAAACCCAGTAGCCGGGGAGCTGTTTTTT. It specifies CASSLNPVAGELFF.

This chain connects TRBV15 to TRBJ2-7; 8 bases map to TRBD2. This CDR3 spans 16 amino acids. Germline V gives CDR1 LNHNV, CDR2 YYDKDF (reference sequence). V dropped 9 bases and J dropped 12; count of bases not matched to a gene: 25. CDR3 residues: CATSGAIGAGRESMYV. In DNA, the CDR3 is TGTGCCACTAGCGGGGCAATTGGGGCGGGCAGGGAGTCGATGTACGTC.

The chain links TRBV7-8 to TRBJ2-3, with 8 bases identical to TRBD1. The germline V gene has CDR1 SGHVS and CDR2 FQNEAQ. V shed 4 bases and J 6 bases; nucleotides not matched to a gene: 9. The CDR3 consists of 15 residues. CDR3 sequence reads: CASSYDSPGGDTQYF. The CDR3 DNA is TGTGCCAGCAGCTACGACAGCCCAGGGGGCGATACGCAGTATTTT.

V is TRBV6-1 and J is TRBJ2-5, with unresolved D. The germline gives CDR1 MNHNS, CDR2 SASEGT. The CDR3 has 12 residues. The ends were cut back, 8 bases at V and 1 base at J, with 8 bases in the middle. CDR3: CASSGFQETQYF. CDR3 in DNA: TGTGCCAGCTCGGGCTTCCAAGAGACCCAGTACTTC.

This sequence joins TRBV4-1 and TRBJ2-1; the D gene is possibly TRBD2 (5 bases). With 0 bases removed from V and 0 bases from J, the gap between germline ends came to 15 bases. Germline lookup yields CDR1 MGHRA and CDR2 YSYEKL. The CDR3 consists of 18 residues. The CDR3 protein is CASSQEGFVGSSYNEQFF. In DNA form, the CDR3 reads TGCGCCAGCAGCCAAGAGGGGTTCGTGGGGAGCTCCTACAATGAGCAGTTCTTC.

This chain links TRBV4-3 with TRBJ2-1, with 9 bases that match TRBD2. This CDR3 is built from 17 residues. Germline trimming cut 0 bases from V and 4 bases from J; bases unmatched to any gene: 7. Germline CDR1 reads LGHNA; CDR2 reads YSLEER. This chain's CDR3 is CASSQDNAGGPYNEQFF. CDR3 coding DNA: TGCGCCAGCAGCCAAGATAACGCGGGAGGGCCTTACAATGAGCAGTTCTTC.

The V call is TRBV7-9, the J call TRBJ1-3; D uncertain. CDR3 length: 14 amino acids. Germline V gene lookup returns CDR1 SEHNR and CDR2 FQNEAQ (reference sequence). V was pared by 2 bases and J by 4 bases, with 9 bases between. CDR3 protein: CASSLTTTGNTIYF. DNA for the CDR3: TGTGCCAGCAGCTTAACAACCACCGGAAACACCATATATTTT.